The present T cell receptor beta chain was sequenced within a study of blood T cell repertoires in COVID-19. Study overall: Material from acute and convalescent COVID-19 was sourced from the United States, Italy and Spain. T cells, B-cell-depleted T cells, or PBMCs supplied cDNA or gDNA.

Germline-derived CDR1 and CDR2 are SGHDT and YYEEEE. Losses at the gene ends were 6 bases for V and 4 bases for J; bases not matched to a gene: 5. The CDR3 is made up of 13 amino acids. In the study's own analysis: Estimated nucleated cell counts came from reference gene primer amplification. The data were produced by immunoSEQ multiplex PCR, yet TCRdb's version contains in-frame clones alone and is incomplete. The DNA was the basis for D and trimming; V, J and clone size are from that table. The sample contains some 90,000 clones, around 89% of which appear only once. This chain joins TRBV5-6 and TRBJ1-1, with 8 bases aligning to TRBD1. The source material was peripheral blood. The TCR was taken from a woman of 80 years or more with active or convalescent COVID-19. The CDR3 DNA reads as TGTGCCAGCACCGACAGGGGTAGCACTGAAGCTTTCTTT. The encoded protein is CASTDRGSTEAFF.